The source of this TCR beta chain is a study of shared clonotypes between healthy human individuals. The CDR3 totals 18 residues. Trimming left V 3 bases short and J 1 base short, with 22 bases between. The germline V gene encodes CDR1 MNHEY and CDR2 SMNVEV (reference sequence). Turning to this clone: Its specificity is not known.

Terminally differentiated effector memory CD45RA+ cells were excluded by CCR7 positive selection of CD45RO-negative cells. Whole-study results and caveats: Incompleteness in sorted-subset sequencing, despite large depth, was shown by rarefaction.

Deep-level settings were used for running the assay. Generated by immunoSEQ multiplex PCR, the TCRdb table keeps only in-frame clones and is missing some. The sample contains about 820,000 clones, about 91% of which appear only once. The sequence came from a man under 40 in good health. The sequenced sample was naive CD8+ T cells sorted from blood. The V gene is TRBV27, the J gene TRBJ2-7, with D possibly TRBD2 on 6 matching bases. CDR3 sequence (DNA): TGTGCCAGCAGTTTTCTGCGGCCGAGGGGACTGACTTCCTACGAGCAGTACTTC. This translates into CASSFLRPRGLTSYEQYF.